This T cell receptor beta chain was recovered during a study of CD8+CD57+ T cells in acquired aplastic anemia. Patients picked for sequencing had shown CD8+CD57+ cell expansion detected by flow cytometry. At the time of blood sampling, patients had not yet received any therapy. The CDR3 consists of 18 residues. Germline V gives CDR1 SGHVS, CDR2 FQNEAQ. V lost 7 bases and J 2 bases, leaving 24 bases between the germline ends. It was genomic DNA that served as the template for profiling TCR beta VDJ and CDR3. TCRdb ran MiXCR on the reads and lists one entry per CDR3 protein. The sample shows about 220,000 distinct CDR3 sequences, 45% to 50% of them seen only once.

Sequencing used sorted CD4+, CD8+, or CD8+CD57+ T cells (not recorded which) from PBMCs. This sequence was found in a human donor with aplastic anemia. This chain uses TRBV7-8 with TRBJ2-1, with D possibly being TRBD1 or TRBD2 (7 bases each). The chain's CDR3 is CASTSGTAGTPTYNEQFF. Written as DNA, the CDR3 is TGTGCCAGCACTTCCGGGACAGCGGGAACACCCACCTACAATGAGCAGTTCTTC.